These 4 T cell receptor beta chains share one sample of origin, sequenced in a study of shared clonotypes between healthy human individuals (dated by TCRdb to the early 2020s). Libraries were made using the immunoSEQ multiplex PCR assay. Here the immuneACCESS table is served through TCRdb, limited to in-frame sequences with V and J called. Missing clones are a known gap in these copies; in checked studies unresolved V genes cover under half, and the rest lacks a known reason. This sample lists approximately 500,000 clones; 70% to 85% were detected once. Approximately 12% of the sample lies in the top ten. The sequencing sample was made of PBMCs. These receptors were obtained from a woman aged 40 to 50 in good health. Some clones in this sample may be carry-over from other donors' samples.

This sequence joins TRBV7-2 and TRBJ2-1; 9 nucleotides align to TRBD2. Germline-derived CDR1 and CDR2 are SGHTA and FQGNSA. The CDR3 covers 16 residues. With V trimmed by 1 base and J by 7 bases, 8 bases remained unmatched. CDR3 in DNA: TGTGCCAGCAGCTTAGTTCTTCTAGCGGGACCTAATGAGCAGTTCTTC. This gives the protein CASSLVLLAGPNEQFF. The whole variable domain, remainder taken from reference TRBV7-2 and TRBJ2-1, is GAGVSQSPSNKVTEKGKDVELRCDPISGHTALYWYRQSLGQGLEFLIYFQGNSAPDKSGLPSDRFSAERTGGSVSTLTIQRTQQEDSAVYLCASSLVLLAGPNEQFFGPGTRLTVL.

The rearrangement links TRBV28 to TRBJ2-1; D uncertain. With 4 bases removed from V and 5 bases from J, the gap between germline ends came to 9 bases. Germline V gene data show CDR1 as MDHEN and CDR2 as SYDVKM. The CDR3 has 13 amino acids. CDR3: CASSSTGHNEQFF. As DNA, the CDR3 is TGTGCCAGCAGTTCGACGGGCCACAATGAGCAGTTCTTC.

The CDR3 here is CASSLRGTVNQETQYF. CDR3 nucleotides: TGTGCCAGCAGTTTAAGGGGGACAGTCAACCAAGAGACCCAGTACTTC. J is TRBJ2-5 and V is TRBV27, with 7 bases identical to TRBD1. V was pared by 2 bases and J by 0 bases, with 6 bases of the junction left unmatched. The germline V gene encodes CDR1 MNHEY and CDR2 SMNVEV (reference sequence). The CDR3 spans 16 residues.

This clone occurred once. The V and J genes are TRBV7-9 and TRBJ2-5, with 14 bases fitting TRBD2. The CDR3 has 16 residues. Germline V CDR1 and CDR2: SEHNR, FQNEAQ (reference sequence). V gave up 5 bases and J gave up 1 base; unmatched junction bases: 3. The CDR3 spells CASSRGLAGGQETQYF. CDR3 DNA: TGTGCCAGCAGCCGAGGACTAGCGGGAGGCCAAGAGACCCAGTACTTC.